This TCR beta chain was retrieved from a study of Ad26.COV2.S vaccination and SARS-CoV-2 variants. Clones were sequenced by immunoSEQ multiplex PCR, and TCRdb holds only the in-frame ones, with some missing. The profile shows around 450,000 clones, nearly 90% of them singletons. The germline gives CDR1 LGHNA, CDR2 YSLEER. The length of the CDR3 is 15 residues. Trimming took off 0 bases at V and 6 bases at J, with 11 bases between the two ends. Documented treatment: 15 to 20 received Ad26.COV2.S at low or high dose, single or two shots; roughly five received placebo; per-sample allocation not given. The study sampled participants on day 63 after the first vaccine or placebo injection.

The sample in question was peripheral blood, obtained in a trial of Ad26.COV2.S vaccine versus placebo. V is TRBV4-3 and J is TRBJ1-4; D possibly corresponds to TRBD1 (5 bases). The receptor was derived from a person aged 18 to 65 who received the Ad26.COV2.S COVID-19 vaccine or a placebo. The CDR3 loop reads CASSQEGRAHEKLFF. The CDR3 DNA reads TGCGCCAGCAGCCAAGAGGGCAGGGCCCATGAAAAACTGTTTTTT.